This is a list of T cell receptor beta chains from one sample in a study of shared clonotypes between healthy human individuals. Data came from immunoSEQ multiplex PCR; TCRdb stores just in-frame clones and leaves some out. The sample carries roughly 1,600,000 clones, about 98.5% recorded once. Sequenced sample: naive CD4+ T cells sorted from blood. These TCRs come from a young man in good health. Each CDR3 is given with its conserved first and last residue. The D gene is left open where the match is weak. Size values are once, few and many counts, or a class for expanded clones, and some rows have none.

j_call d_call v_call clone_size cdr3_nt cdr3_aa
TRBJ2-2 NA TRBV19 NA TGTGCCAGTAGTAGGGACTCGGAAGCAGGGGAGCTGTTTTTT CASSRDSEAGELFF
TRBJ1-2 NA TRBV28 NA TGTGCCAGCACGTCAGGGAGCGGCTACACCTTC CASTSGSGYTF
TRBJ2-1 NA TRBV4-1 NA TGCGCCAGCAGCCAAGTCATATACAATGAGCAGTTCTTC CASSQVIYNEQFF
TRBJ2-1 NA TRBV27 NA TGTGCCAGCAGTTTATTATTCGGGAATGAGCAGTTCTTC CASSLLFGNEQFF
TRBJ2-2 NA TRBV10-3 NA TGTGCCATCCCGGGACATACGAACACCGGGGAGCTGTTTTTT CAIPGHTNTGELFF
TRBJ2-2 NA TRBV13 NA TGTGCCAGCAGCCCGACGGGGCGCCCCTACACCGGGGAGCTGTTTTTT CASSPTGRPYTGELFF
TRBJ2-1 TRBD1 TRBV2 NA TGTGCCAGCAGTGGGACAGGGGTTGCTGAGCAGTTCTTC CASSGTGVAEQFF
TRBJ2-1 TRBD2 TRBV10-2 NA TGCGCCACCAGCCAGACTAGCGGGAGGCCTCAAAGCAATGAGCAGTTCTTC CATSQTSGRPQSNEQFF
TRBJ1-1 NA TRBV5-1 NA TGCGCCAGCAGCCCTGGGACCTGGGGGGTGAACACTGAAGCTTTCTTT CASSPGTWGVNTEAFF
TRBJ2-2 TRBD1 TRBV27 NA TGTGCCAGCGGTCTACTAGGACAGGGGAGAAACACCGGGGAGCTGTTTTTT CASGLLGQGRNTGELFF
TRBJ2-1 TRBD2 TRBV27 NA TGTGCCAGCAGTTCTGCAGGCGAGGGAGGGCCCTATGAGCAGTTCTTC CASSSAGEGGPYEQFF
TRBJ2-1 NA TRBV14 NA TGTGCCAGCAGCCAAAAGAGGTACTACAATGAGCAGTTCTTC CASSQKRYYNEQFF
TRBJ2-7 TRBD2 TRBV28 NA TGTGCCAGCAGGGGACTAGGATTGTACGAGCAGTACTTC CASRGLGLYEQYF
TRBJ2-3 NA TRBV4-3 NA TGCGCCAGCAGCCAAGGAGGGGTGCCAGGCACAGATACGCAGTATTTT CASSQGGVPGTDTQYF
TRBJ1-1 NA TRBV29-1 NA TGCAGCGTTGACAGAAACACTAACACTGAAGCTTTCTTT CSVDRNTNTEAFF
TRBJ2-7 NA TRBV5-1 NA TGCGCCAGCGGCTGGGGGACTCGGAGGGAGCAGTACTTC CASGWGTRREQYF
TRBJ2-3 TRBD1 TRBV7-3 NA TGTGCCAGCAGCTTAGGGACAGGGGGCATGGATACGCAGTATTTT CASSLGTGGMDTQYF
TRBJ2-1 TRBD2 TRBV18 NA TGTGCCAGCTCCACTAGCGGCGATGAGCAGTTCTTC CASSTSGDEQFF
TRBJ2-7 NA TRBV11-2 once TGTGCCAGCAGCTTAGGGCGGGGCAGGGTATTTAGTTCCTACGAGCAGTACTTC CASSLGRGRVFSSYEQYF
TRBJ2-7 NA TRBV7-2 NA TGTGCCAGCAGCTTATACGGCATGTACGAGCAGTACTTC CASSLYGMYEQYF
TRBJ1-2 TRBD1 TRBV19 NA TGTGCCAGTAGTCCCGGGACAGGGAGGTCGGGTAACTATGGCTACACCTTC CASSPGTGRSGNYGYTF
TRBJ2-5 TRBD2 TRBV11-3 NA TGTGCCAGCAGCTTAGGGCGGGAGTTGGTGCAAGAGACCCAGTACTTC CASSLGRELVQETQYF
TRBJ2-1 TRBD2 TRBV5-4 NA TGTGCCAGCAGCTCGGGACTAGCGGGAGTATCCTACAATGAGCAGTTCTTC CASSSGLAGVSYNEQFF
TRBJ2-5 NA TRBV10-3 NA TGTGCCATCAGTGAACGGTCAGGGGCAGGGTCGGGAGAGACCCAGTACTTC CAISERSGAGSGETQYF
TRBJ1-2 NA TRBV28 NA TGTGCCAGCAGATGGGACGGCAGGGCTAACTATGGCTACACCTTC CASRWDGRANYGYTF
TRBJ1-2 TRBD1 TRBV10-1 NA TGCGGGACCGAGGGGGCTGGGTATAACTATGGCTACACCTTC CGTEGAGYNYGYTF
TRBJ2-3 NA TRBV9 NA TGTGCCAGCAGCTCAAGAGACAGCACAGATACGCAGTATTTT CASSSRDSTDTQYF
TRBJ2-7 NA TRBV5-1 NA TGCGCCAGCAGCTTGGTCACTAATCAGTACGAGCAGTACTTC CASSLVTNQYEQYF
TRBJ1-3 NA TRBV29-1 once TGCAGCGTTGCCGGTGACCCCTCTGGAAACACCATATATTTT CSVAGDPSGNTIYF
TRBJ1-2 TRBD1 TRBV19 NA TGTGCCAGTACCCCGGGACAGGGCATCTATGGCTACACCTTC CASTPGQGIYGYTF
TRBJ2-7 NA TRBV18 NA TGTGCCAGCTCACCGGGACGCCTACTCTACGAGCAGTACTTC CASSPGRLLYEQYF
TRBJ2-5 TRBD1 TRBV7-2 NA TGTGCCAGCAGCTCGACAGGGGGCTGGAAGACCCAGTACTTC CASSSTGGWKTQYF
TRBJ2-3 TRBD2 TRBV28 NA TGTGCCAGCAGTTTCACGACTAGCGGGAGAACGCAGTATTTT CASSFTTSGRTQYF
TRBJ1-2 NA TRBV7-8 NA TGTGCCAGCAGCCCATTTCAATGGGGGGTGGGCTACACCTTC CASSPFQWGVGYTF
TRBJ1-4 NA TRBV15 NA TGTGCCACCAGCAGAATACCGGCTGAAAAACTGTTTTTT CATSRIPAEKLFF
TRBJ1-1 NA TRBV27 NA TGTGCCAGCAGCTACCTCTCTTTGGCGAACACTGAAGCTTTCTTT CASSYLSLANTEAFF
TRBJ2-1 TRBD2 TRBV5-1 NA TGCGCCAGCAGCTTGACTAGCGGGCATACCTACAATGAGCAGTTCTTC CASSLTSGHTYNEQFF
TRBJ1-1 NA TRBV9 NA TGTGCCAGCAGCGAGAGACCCTTAGGTGAAGCTTTCTTT CASSERPLGEAFF
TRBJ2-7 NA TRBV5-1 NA TGCGCCAGCACCACCGGGGCGGACTCCTACGAGCAGTACTTC CASTTGADSYEQYF
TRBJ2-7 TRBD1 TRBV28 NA TGTGCCAGCAGTCCAACCCTAGGACAGGTCTACGAGCAGTACTTC CASSPTLGQVYEQYF
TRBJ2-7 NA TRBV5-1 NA TGCGCCAGCAGCCACGAGCGGATAAGCTCCTACGAGCAGTACTTC CASSHERISSYEQYF